This T cell receptor beta chain emerged from a study of OX40 agonist ivuxolimab in advanced cancers. Study results and caveats: Doses of 0.1 to 3.0 mg/kg were accompanied by clonal expansion of CD4+ and CD8+ blood T cells by week 6. With doses of 0.1-3.0 mg/kg, partial responders showed among the lowest clonal expansion.

CDR3 length equals 17 residues. Clones were sequenced by immunoSEQ multiplex PCR, and TCRdb holds only the in-frame ones, with some missing. The table shows about 60,000 clones, with 86% occurring only once. This clone came up once. Its target is unknown. This material consisted of CD4+ or CD8+ T cells sorted from blood, taken in a trial of the OX40 agonist ivuxolimab. The V gene is TRBV21-1, the J gene TRBJ1-5; the DNA was not used to check the table's D call, TRBD1. TRBV21-1 is given as a pseudogene. The receptor was derived from an adult with an advanced solid tumor such as melanoma, head and neck, liver or kidney cancer. CDR3 region: CASSTLHRVGSNQPQHF. CDR3 nucleotide sequence: TGTGCCAGCAGCACACTCCACAGGGTGGGGAGCAATCAGCCCCAGCATTTT.